The 15 T cell receptor beta chains below come from one sample, sequenced in a study of identical twins (dated by TCRdb to about 2016). The library was produced with 5' RACE. Data came from an Illumina HiSeq 2000. TCRdb trimmed public reads at Q25 via fastp, called clones via MiXCR and kept in-frame beta chains. Every entry covers one CDR3 protein and lists the most common genes and DNA from its rows. In all, the sample holds 300,000 to 400,000 distinct CDR3 sequences, and roughly an eighth of those were seen once. The ten largest account for 7.2% of the sample. These records were also assigned to another study, of yellow fever vaccine responses in identical twins.

Sequenced material: CD8+ T cells sorted from blood. These receptor sequences come from a woman younger than 35 in good health.

This clonotype was recorded many times. The chain combines TRBV5-1 with TRBJ2-7; TRBD1 matches 8 bases. The CDR3 length is 16 residues. CDR1 and CDR2 from the germline V gene are SGHRS and YFSETQ. With V trimmed by 5 bases and J by 4 bases, 14 bases remained unmatched. The CDR3 region has the DNA TGCGCCAGCAGACACCCCTTAGACAGGGGAGGTTACGAGCAGTACTTC. Its translation: CASRHPLDRGGYEQYF.

The V call is TRBV11-2, the J call TRBJ2-5, with TRBD2 matching over 7 bases. V shed 3 bases, J shed 0 bases, and the junction held 7 bases outside the gene matches. This CDR3 spans 16 amino acids. Germline V gene lookup returns CDR1 SGHAT and CDR2 FQNNGV. In DNA, the CDR3 is TGTGCCAGCAGCTTTCTACGCGCGGGGGACCAAGAGACCCAGTACTTC. This encodes CASSFLRAGDQETQYF.

This clonotype was found a few times. The rearrangement uses TRBV29-1 and TRBJ1-3; weak D call: TRBD1 (5 bases). Trimming shortened V by 0 bases and J by 1 base, and 7 bases separated the two germline ends. Germline V CDR1 and CDR2: SQVTM, ANQGSEA. The length of the CDR3 is 14 residues. CDR3 in amino acids: CSVEDQGSGNTIYF. The CDR3 DNA reads as TGCAGCGTTGAAGATCAGGGTTCTGGAAACACCATATATTTT. The full variable domain, completed using reference TRBV29-1 and TRBJ1-3, is SAVISQKPSRDICQRGTSLTIQCQVDSQVTMMFWYRQQPGQSLTLIATANQGSEATYESGFVIDKFPISRPNLTFSTLTVSNMSPEDSSIYLCSVEDQGSGNTIYFGEGSWLTVV.

The gene calls are TRBV12-3 or TRBV12-4 and TRBJ1-1; D is perhaps TRBD1 (6 bases). V dropped 5 bases and J dropped 4 bases, with 17 bases sitting between them. The CDR3 spans 15 residues. The CDR3, as DNA: TGTGCCAGCAGTATGAGACAGGACGGGGGCACTGAAGCTTTCTTT. It yields the protein CASSMRQDGGTEAFF.

The chain uses TRBV27 and TRBJ2-5; D gene ambiguous. The CDR3 totals 19 residues. V lost 4 bases, J lost 5 bases, and 29 bases lay in between. Germline-derived CDR1 and CDR2 are MNHEY and SMNVEV (reference sequence). CDR3 region: CASSSDRTLGAISGETQYF. CDR3 nucleotide sequence: TGTGCCAGCAGTTCCGACCGTACGCTTGGCGCTATCAGTGGGGAGACCCAGTACTTC.

The V gene is TRBV29-1, the J gene TRBJ2-1; 10 bases align to TRBD2. The CDR3 contains 18 residues. After removal of 1 base from V and 2 bases from J, the junction contained 11 bases not matched to a gene. The V gene's germline CDR1 is SQVTM and CDR2 ANQGSEA. In nucleotides, the CDR3 is TGCAGCGTTGAAGTAGCGGGGGGTATCAACCCAACCTACAATGAGCAGTTCTTC. Amino acid sequence: CSVEVAGGINPTYNEQFF.

The rearrangement links TRBV5-5 to TRBJ1-2; TRBD1 matches at 7 bases. V shed 8 bases and J 2 bases; nucleotides not matched to a gene: 6. This CDR3 has 13 residues. CDR1 and CDR2 (germline): SGHKS, YYEKEE (reference sequence). This CDR3 is CARGTVINYGYTF. DNA for the CDR3: TGTGCCAGAGGGACAGTGATCAACTATGGCTACACCTTC.

This chain links TRBV9 with TRBJ2-1; 14 bases fit TRBD2. Germline assignment: CDR1 SGDLS and CDR2 YYNGEE. The CDR3 runs 19 residues. The junction had 8 bases not matched to a gene; V was cut back by 2 bases and J by 1 base. The CDR3 reads CASSVDGTSGSKSYNEQFF. In nucleotides, the CDR3 is TGTGCCAGCAGCGTCGACGGGACTAGCGGGAGTAAGTCCTACAATGAGCAGTTCTTC. Full variable domain (outside the CDR3, taken from reference TRBV9 and TRBJ2-1): DSGVTQTPKHLITATGQRVTLRCSPRSGDLSVYWYQQSLDQGLQFLIQYYNGEERAKGNILERFSAQQFPDLHSELNLSSLELGDSALYFCASSVDGTSGSKSYNEQFFGPGTRLTVL.

The chain is built from TRBV20-1 and TRBJ2-1; no clear D. This CDR3 has 14 amino acids. CDR1 is DFQATT and CDR2 is SNEGSKA in the germline V gene (reference sequence). Trimming removed 4 bases from V and 6 bases from J, with 16 bases in between. The CDR3 here is CSATNPWHVNEQFF. In nucleotides, the CDR3 is TGCAGTGCTACGAATCCGTGGCATGTCAATGAGCAGTTCTTC.

Note on this clonotype: Germline and junction disagree at one end, which may indicate a read error. The gene calls are TRBV5-5 and TRBJ2-5; perhaps D is TRBD1 or TRBD2 (5 bases each). CDR3 length: 13 residues. Germline V gene data show CDR1 as SGHKS and CDR2 as YYEKEE (reference sequence). The CDR3 bases are TGTGCCAGCAGCTTGCTTTTTTTTGGGGGAATTTGTTTC. It yields the protein CASSLLFFGGICF.

The chain couples TRBV5-6 to TRBJ2-3; D is uncertain. Germline V CDR1 and CDR2: SGHDT, YYEEEE. V was pared by 1 base and J by 4 bases, with 10 bases between. The CDR3 covers 14 residues. The CDR3 spells CASSLWGLADTQYF. The CDR3 DNA follows: TGTGCCAGCAGCTTGTGGGGATTGGCAGATACGCAGTATTTT. The complete variable domain, with remaining parts taken from reference TRBV5-6 and TRBJ2-3, reads DAGVTQSPTHLIKTRGQQVTLRCSPKSGHDTVSWYQQALGQGPQFIFQYYEEEERQRGNFPDRFSGHQFPNYSSELNVNALLLGDSALYLCASSLWGLADTQYFGPGTRLTVL.

J is TRBJ2-6 and V is TRBV15; D remains ambiguous. This CDR3 spans 14 amino acids. V lost 5 bases, J lost 1 base, and 6 bases lay in between. The germline V gene has CDR1 LNHNV and CDR2 YYDKDF (reference sequence). CDR3: CATSAASGANVLTF. The DNA of the CDR3 is TGTGCCACCAGCGCGGCTTCTGGGGCCAACGTCCTGACTTTC.

The J gene is TRBJ2-7, the V gene TRBV20-1; D could derive from TRBD1 or TRBD2 (5 bases each). CDR1 and CDR2 (germline): DFQATT, SNEGSKA (reference sequence). The V and J ends lost 0 bases and 3 bases respectively, with 12 bases between them. The CDR3 is made up of 14 amino acids. The CDR3 spells CSAREGPLGYEQYV. The CDR3 DNA follows: TGCAGTGCTAGAGAGGGACCTCTGGGCTACGAGCAGTACGTC.

The rearrangement uses TRBV6-1 and TRBJ2-3; D ambiguous. With 8 bases removed from V and 0 bases from J, the gap between germline ends came to 9 bases. There are 13 residues in the CDR3. Germline V gives CDR1 MNHNS, CDR2 SASEGT. The chain's CDR3 is CASGPRSTDTQYF. The CDR3 nucleotides are TGTGCCAGCGGACCCCGGAGCACAGATACGCAGTATTTT.

The table lists this clonotype with a few counts. In DNA, the CDR3 is TGTGCCACCAGTGACCTCGACAGTTCGAACACCGGGGAGCTGTTTTTT. Its protein product is CATSDLDSSNTGELFF. The rearrangement links TRBV24-1 to TRBJ2-2, with D possibly matching TRBD1 (5 bases). Germline CDR1 reads KGHDR; CDR2 reads SFDVKD. Trimming removed 4 bases from V and 0 bases from J, with 11 bases in between. The CDR3 extends over 16 amino acids.